This T cell receptor beta chain stems from a study of blood T cell repertoires in COVID-19. Study-wide context: Whether acute or convalescent, the COVID-19 samples came from the United States, Italy and Spain. PBMCs, B-cell-depleted T cells, or T cells provided the cDNA or gDNA that made up the material.

The sample holds a few counts of this clone. Germline V gene sequence: CDR1 SGHRS, CDR2 YFSETQ. The ends were cut back, 1 base at V and 8 bases at J, with 9 bases in the middle. This CDR3 is 13 amino acids long. As originally analysed: Scientists estimated how many nucleated cells there were by amplifying reference gene primers. Assay used: immunoSEQ multiplex PCR; TCRdb lists only in-frame clones, some missing. V and J calls and clone size are copied from that table; D and trimming were computed from the DNA. Among fewer than 180,000 clones listed, roughly 85% were seen once. Material: peripheral blood. The chain employs TRBV5-1 and TRBJ1-4, with D perhaps matching TRBD1 (6 bases). This clonotype was obtained from a man between 70 and 80 years old with acute or convalescent COVID-19. The CDR3 sequence: CASSLYRDEKLFF. DNA of the CDR3: TGCGCCAGCAGCTTGTACAGGGACGAAAAACTGTTTTTT.